The clone carrying this T cell receptor (beta chain) was observed a handful of times. The data belong to a study of blood T cell repertoires in COVID-19. Across the whole study: Sources were T cells, B-cell-depleted T cells, or PBMCs; the material itself was cDNA or gDNA.

In the study's own analysis: Nucleated cell number was recorded as an estimate derived from reference gene primer amplification. Sequenced by immunoSEQ multiplex PCR; TCRdb stores in-frame clones only, minus some. V and J calls plus clone size are reproduced from that table; the DNA served to infer D and trimming. The data show around 340,000 clones, around nine tenths seen once. Looked up from germline, CDR1 is SGHTA and CDR2 is FQGTGA. Trimming stripped 5 bases from V and 1 base from J, with 5 bases between. This CDR3 has 13 residues. The genes are TRBV7-3 and TRBJ2-2; no clear D gene. Sequencing input: peripheral blood. The TCR was taken from a woman aged 60-75 years with COVID-19, enrolled during active disease. The CDR3 sequence is CASSPQNTGELFF. The CDR3, as DNA: TGTGCCAGCAGCCCCCAGAACACCGGGGAGCTGTTTTTT.